Following are 29 T cell receptor beta chains from one sample sequenced in a study of blood T cell repertoires in COVID-19 (dated by TCRdb to the early 2020s). Libraries were constructed by the immunoSEQ multiplex PCR assay. Entries here come from immuneACCESS through TCRdb and include only in-frame sequences with V and J called. Some clones fail to appear in such tables; in the studies checked, an unresolved V gene covers under half of the shortfall, and the cause of the remainder is unknown. A total of about 39,000 clones appear in this sample, approximately 81% of them only once. The ten largest clones add up to 8% to 10% of the sample. Sequencing input: peripheral blood. The receptors originated from a man in his 60s in a cohort sampled during active COVID-19.

The J gene is TRBJ2-2, the V gene TRBV29-1; 9 bases line up with TRBD1. The J segment lost 2 bases and the V segment lost 6 bases, leaving 1 base of the junction unmatched. This CDR3 has 13 amino acids. CDR1 and CDR2 from the germline V gene are SQVTM and ANQGSEA. The CDR3 DNA is TGCAGCGTGGACAGGGGTAACACCGGGGAGCTGTTTTTT. Protein: CSVDRGNTGELFF.

This chain uses TRBV12-3 or TRBV12-4 with TRBJ2-1; 9 bases fit TRBD2. The CDR3 runs 13 residues. With V trimmed by 7 bases and J by 7 bases, 5 bases remained unmatched. CDR3 coding DNA: TGTGCCAGCACCGAGACTAGCGGTAATGAGCAGTTCTTC. Protein sequence: CASTETSGNEQFF.

This clone was seen only a few times. This chain links TRBV27 with TRBJ1-5; perhaps TRBD1 as D (6 bases). The CDR3 runs to 15 residues. Germline CDR1 and CDR2: MNHEY and SMNVEV (reference sequence). The germline V and J ends were trimmed by 6 bases and 4 bases, with 16 bases remaining between them. The CDR3 is CASSRGSPPNQPQHF. The CDR3 nucleotides are TGTGCCAGCAGCAGGGGTTCCCCCCCTAATCAGCCCCAGCATTTT.

The rearrangement links TRBV27 to TRBJ1-2; 8 bases align to TRBD1. CDR1 is MNHEY, CDR2 SMNVEV, per germline (reference sequence). The CDR3 length is 14 residues. The V gene end was trimmed by 4 bases and the J gene end by 6 bases; junction bases not matched to a gene: 7. The DNA of the CDR3 is TGTGCCAGCAGTTACAGGGGGGGAGTGGATGGCTACACCTTC. Its translation: CASSYRGGVDGYTF.

The J gene is TRBJ1-5, the V gene TRBV3-1 (or the pseudogene TRBV3-2), with D possibly TRBD1 on 6 matching bases. The CDR3 extends over 14 amino acids. In germline, CDR1 is LGHDT, CDR2 YNNKEL (reference sequence). The V end was cut by 4 bases, the J end by 3 bases, with 10 bases between. CDR3: CASSRRQDNQPQHF. As DNA, the CDR3 is TGTGCCAGCAGCCGAAGACAGGACAATCAGCCCCAGCATTTT.

The chain uses TRBV28 and TRBJ2-7; no reliable D call. The CDR3 has 12 residues. Trimming cost V 6 bases and J 4 bases, with 10 bases left between them. CDR1 is MDHEN and CDR2 is SYDVKM in the germline V gene. The CDR3, as DNA: TGTGCCAGCAGCCGGTGGGCTTACGAGCAGTACTTC. It specifies CASSRWAYEQYF. The full variable domain, in which reference TRBV28 and TRBJ2-7 provide the parts outside the CDR3, is DVKVTQSSRYLVKRTGEKVFLECVQDMDHENMFWYRQDPGLGLRLIYFSYDVKMKEKGDIPEGYSVSREKKERFSLILESASTNQTSMYLCASSRWAYEQYFGPGTRLTVT.

This rearrangement joins TRBV29-1 to TRBJ2-3; TRBD2 aligns across 14 bases. CDR3 length: 14 amino acids. V lost 7 bases, J lost 2 bases, and 2 bases stayed unmatched. Germline V lookup: CDR1 SQVTM, CDR2 ANQGSEA. The CDR3 region is CSAGLAGVTDTQYF. CDR3 in DNA: TGCAGCGCGGGACTAGCGGGAGTCACAGATACGCAGTATTTT.

The V call is TRBV5-6, the J call TRBJ1-2; 10 bases align to TRBD1. V trimming: 5 bases; J trimming: 6 bases; junction bases outside the gene matches: 4. Germline CDR1 and CDR2: SGHDT and YYEEEE. There are 13 residues in the CDR3. In DNA, the CDR3 is TGTGCCAGCAGGGGACAGGGGATGGATGGCTACACCTTC. It yields the protein CASRGQGMDGYTF. Full variable domain (remainder filled in from reference TRBV5-6 and TRBJ1-2): DAGVTQSPTHLIKTRGQQVTLRCSPKSGHDTVSWYQQALGQGPQFIFQYYEEEERQRGNFPDRFSGHQFPNYSSELNVNALLLGDSALYLCASRGQGMDGYTFGSGTRLTVV.

V and J are TRBV7-2 and TRBJ2-5, with D perhaps TRBD2 (6 bases). Germline CDR1 reads SGHTA; CDR2 reads FQGNSA. This CDR3 comprises 15 residues. Between the trimmed V and J ends, which lost 5 bases and 5 bases, there was a span of 18 bases. For the CDR3, the DNA is TGTGCCAGCAGCCAAGAGGGGCCCGGAGGGGAGACCCAGTACTTC. It codes for CASSQEGPGGETQYF.

The chain couples TRBV6-4 to TRBJ2-1, with D unclear. CDR1 and CDR2 (germline): MRHNA, SNTAGT. This CDR3 contains 14 residues. Between the trimmed V and J ends, which lost 6 bases and 4 bases, there was a span of 13 bases. This chain's CDR3 is CASSAVTGYNEQFF. Written as DNA, the CDR3 is TGTGCCAGCAGCGCCGTGACTGGGTACAATGAGCAGTTCTTC.

The rearrangement uses TRBV21-1 and TRBJ1-5. TRBV21-1 is a pseudogene. There are 13 residues in the CDR3. CDR3 sequence reads: CASSTKAGQPQHF. The CDR3 DNA reads as TGTGCCAGCAGCACCAAAGCGGGGCAGCCCCAGCATTTT.

The gene calls are TRBV29-1 and TRBJ2-7; 11 bases agree with TRBD1. The junction had 3 bases not matched to a gene; V was cut back by 2 bases and J by 3 bases. Germline V CDR1 and CDR2: SQVTM, ANQGSEA. This CDR3 is 14 amino acids long. CDR3 nucleotide sequence: TGCAGCGTTGAACGGGGGACAGGGGGCTACGAGCAGTACTTC. This gives the protein CSVERGTGGYEQYF.

The CDR3 spells CASSSVAGSQREQFF. The CDR3 nucleotides read TGTGCCAGTAGTTCGGTAGCGGGGTCGCAGAGGGAGCAGTTCTTC. The V and J genes are TRBV19 and TRBJ2-1, with TRBD2 matching over 8 bases. CDR1 and CDR2 from the germline V gene are LNHDA and SQIVND (reference sequence). This CDR3 is built from 15 residues. Germline trimming cut 5 bases from V and 10 bases from J; bases unmatched to any gene: 13.

The chain uses TRBV6-6 and TRBJ2-7, with a weak D call TRBD2 (5 bases). V lost 5 bases to trimming and J lost 6 bases, with 17 bases between them. Germline lookup yields CDR1 MNHNY and CDR2 SVGAGI (reference sequence). The CDR3 runs to 14 residues. DNA for the CDR3: TGTGCCAGCAGTCGTGGTTACGGGGTGGGCGAGCAGTACTTC. Its translation: CASSRGYGVGEQYF.

The chain has TRBV28 and TRBJ1-4; TRBD1 is a possible D gene (6 bases). V lost 7 bases and J lost 3, with 15 bases in between. The CDR3 extends over 15 amino acids. From germline, CDR1 is MDHEN and CDR2 SYDVKM. The CDR3 DNA sequence: TGTGCCAGCATGCCTGGGGGCAGAGCTAATGAAAAACTGTTTTTT. This encodes CASMPGGRANEKLFF.

The chain is built from TRBV24-1 and TRBJ1-4, with 7 bases lining up with TRBD1. V lost 4 bases and J lost 10; bases outside the gene matches: 5. The CDR3 runs 13 residues. CDR1 is KGHDR and CDR2 is SFDVKD in the germline V gene. This CDR3 reads CATSDPGTAKLFF. CDR3 in DNA: TGTGCCACCAGTGACCCCGGGACAGCAAAACTGTTTTTT.

V usage is TRBV5-1 and J usage is TRBJ2-5; 8 positions match TRBD1. This CDR3 spans 14 amino acids. Trimming took 0 bases from V and 4 from J; bases not matched to a gene: 2. Germline CDR1 reads SGHRS; CDR2 reads YFSETQ. CDR3 sequence: CASSLGTGLETQYF. In DNA, the CDR3 is TGCGCCAGCAGCTTGGGGACAGGGTTAGAGACCCAGTACTTC.

The V and J genes are TRBV19 and TRBJ2-1, with TRBD2 matching over 10 bases. This CDR3 is built from 17 residues. V trimming: 4 bases; J trimming: 10 bases; junction bases outside the gene matches: 16. CDR1 LNHDA and CDR2 SQIVND come from the germline V gene (reference sequence). CDR3 DNA sequence: TGTGCCAGTAGTACCGGGACTAGCGTGGTTGGATGTTGCGAGCAGTTCTTC. Protein sequence: CASSTGTSVVGCCEQFF.

This sequence joins TRBV5-5 and TRBJ2-5; D may be TRBD2 (6 bases). V was clipped by 0 bases and J by 5 bases, with 17 bases between them. Germline CDR1 and CDR2: SGHKS and YYEKEE (reference sequence). This CDR3 spans 16 amino acids. The CDR3: CASSLGAGLIGETQYF. The CDR3 DNA reads as TGTGCCAGCAGCTTGGGGGCGGGGCTCATCGGGGAGACCCAGTACTTC. Full variable domain (missing parts from reference TRBV5-5 and TRBJ2-5): DAGVTQSPTHLIKTRGQQVTLRCSPISGHKSVSWYQQVLGQGPQFIFQYYEKEERGRGNFPDRFSARQFPNYSSELNVNALLLGDSALYLCASSLGAGLIGETQYFGPGTRLLVL.

In this sample, this clone turned up a few times. Other DNA variants within this sample encode the same CDR3. V usage is TRBV30 and J usage is TRBJ1-5; TRBD1 agrees at 7 bases. This CDR3 has 13 residues. The V segment lost 3 bases and the J segment 2 bases; nucleotides outside the gene matches: 1. Germline loops: CDR1 GTSNPN, CDR2 SVGIG (reference sequence). The CDR3 DNA is TGTGCCTGGAGAGGACAGGGCAATCAGCCCCAGCATTTT. It yields the protein CAWRGQGNQPQHF.

The chain has TRBV28 and TRBJ1-1, with D perhaps matching TRBD1 (5 bases). Germline V gives CDR1 MDHEN, CDR2 SYDVKM. CDR3 length: 11 amino acids. V lost 2 bases to trimming and J lost 10 bases, with 8 bases between them. The DNA for the CDR3 is TGTGCCAGCAGTTTAACCAGGGCAGCTTTCTTT. Protein sequence: CASSLTRAAFF. The whole variable domain, filled in from reference TRBV28 and TRBJ1-1, reads DVKVTQSSRYLVKRTGEKVFLECVQDMDHENMFWYRQDPGLGLRLIYFSYDVKMKEKGDIPEGYSVSREKKERFSLILESASTNQTSMYLCASSLTRAAFFGQGTRLTVV.

The chain combines TRBV24-1 with TRBJ1-2, with a tentative D call TRBD1 (5 bases). V lost 6 bases to trimming and J lost 4 bases, with 11 bases between them. Germline V CDR1 and CDR2: KGHDR, SFDVKD. The CDR3 is made up of 13 amino acids. CDR3 DNA sequence: TGTGCCACCAGTTCAGGGCGAGGCTATGGCTACACCTTC. Amino acids: CATSSGRGYGYTF.

The rearrangement uses TRBV10-3 and TRBJ2-7; 8 nucleotides line up with TRBD2. The length of the CDR3 is 15 residues. V shed 2 bases and J 4 bases; nucleotides not matched to a gene: 7. Germline CDR1 ENHRY, CDR2 SYGVKD. CDR3 loop: CAISEPERGIYEQYF. CDR3 DNA sequence: TGTGCCATCAGTGAGCCGGAGCGGGGGATTTACGAGCAGTACTTC.

V gene TRBV7-2 combines with J gene TRBJ1-4; TRBD1 is a possible D gene (6 bases). V lost 0 bases and J lost 7, with 12 bases in between. CDR3 length: 15 residues. Germline V CDR1 and CDR2: SGHTA, FQGNSA. CDR3: CASSLAQGIGEKLFF. CDR3 nucleotide sequence: TGTGCCAGCAGCTTAGCGCAGGGGATTGGTGAAAAACTGTTTTTT.

This clone was counted between two and nine times. The chain carries TRBV7-9 and TRBJ1-2; D gene ambiguous. The V gene lost 0 bases and the J gene lost 5 bases, with 10 bases spanning the gap. The CDR3 runs 14 residues. The germline V gene encodes CDR1 SEHNR and CDR2 FQNEAQ (reference sequence). The CDR3 bases are TGTGCCAGCAGCTTAGCGGGCAGTTCTTATGGCTACACCTTC. This codes for CASSLAGSSYGYTF.

The chain recombines TRBV9 with TRBJ2-7; the match to TRBD1 covers 10 bases. The V gene's germline CDR1 is SGDLS and CDR2 YYNGEE. The CDR3 is made up of 15 amino acids. The V gene end was trimmed by 4 bases and the J gene end by 3 bases; junction bases not matched to a gene: 7. CDR3 amino acids: CASSPGQGGYYEQYF. DNA for the CDR3: TGTGCCAGCAGCCCCGGACAGGGGGGATACTACGAGCAGTACTTC.

The rearrangement joins TRBV28 to TRBJ1-2; D remains ambiguous. The ends were cut back, 2 bases at V and 7 bases at J, with 8 bases in the middle. Per the germline V gene, CDR1 is MDHEN and CDR2 is SYDVKM. CDR3 length: 12 residues. In DNA form, the CDR3 reads TGTGCCAGCAGTTTACGGGGTACTGGCTACACCTTC. Encoded protein: CASSLRGTGYTF.

The genes are TRBV7-2 and TRBJ2-5, with 8 bases that match TRBD2. V lost 7 bases, J lost 5 bases, and 6 bases stayed unmatched. The CDR3 extends over 13 amino acids. CDR1 and CDR2 from the germline V gene are SGHTA and FQGNSA. CDR3 in amino acids: CASTRGAAETQYF. As DNA, the CDR3 is TGTGCCAGCACGCGGGGGGCGGCCGAGACCCAGTACTTC.

In its sample, this clone was seen once. V and J are TRBV7-9 and TRBJ2-1; 10 bases agree with TRBD2. This CDR3 spans 15 amino acids. CDR1 and CDR2 from the germline V gene are SEHNR and FQNEAQ (reference sequence). J was trimmed by 9 bases and V by 6 bases; bases with no gene match: 11. CDR3 DNA: TGTGCCAGCAGGGAAGCGGGAGGGCGCTCCGGTGAGCAGTTCTTC. Residues: CASREAGGRSGEQFF.